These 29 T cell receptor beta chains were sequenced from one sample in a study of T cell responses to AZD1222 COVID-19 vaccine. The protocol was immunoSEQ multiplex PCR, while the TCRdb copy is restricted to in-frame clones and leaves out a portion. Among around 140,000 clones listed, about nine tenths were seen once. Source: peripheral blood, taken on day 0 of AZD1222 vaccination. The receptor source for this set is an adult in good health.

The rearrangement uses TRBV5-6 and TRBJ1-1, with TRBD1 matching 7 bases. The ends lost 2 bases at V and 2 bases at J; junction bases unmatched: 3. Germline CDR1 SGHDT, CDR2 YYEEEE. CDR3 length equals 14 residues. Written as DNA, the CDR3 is TGTGCCAGCAGCTTAAACAGGGGAAACACTGAAGCTTTCTTT. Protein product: CASSLNRGNTEAFF.

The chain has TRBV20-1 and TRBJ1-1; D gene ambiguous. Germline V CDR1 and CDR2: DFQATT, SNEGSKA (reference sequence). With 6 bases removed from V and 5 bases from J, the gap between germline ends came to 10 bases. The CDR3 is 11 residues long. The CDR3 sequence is CSASPGTEAFF. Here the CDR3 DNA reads TGCAGTGCAAGTCCGGGTACTGAAGCTTTCTTT.

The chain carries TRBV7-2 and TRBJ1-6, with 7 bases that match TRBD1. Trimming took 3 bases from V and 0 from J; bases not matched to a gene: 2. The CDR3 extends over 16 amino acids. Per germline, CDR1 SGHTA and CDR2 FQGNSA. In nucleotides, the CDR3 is TGTGCCAGCAGCTTCTACAGGGGCTCCTATAATTCACCCCTCCACTTT. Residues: CASSFYRGSYNSPLHF. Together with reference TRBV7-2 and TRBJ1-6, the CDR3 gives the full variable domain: GAGVSQSPSNKVTEKGKDVELRCDPISGHTALYWYRQSLGQGLEFLIYFQGNSAPDKSGLPSDRFSAERTGGSVSTLTIQRTQQEDSAVYLCASSFYRGSYNSPLHFGNGTRLTVT.

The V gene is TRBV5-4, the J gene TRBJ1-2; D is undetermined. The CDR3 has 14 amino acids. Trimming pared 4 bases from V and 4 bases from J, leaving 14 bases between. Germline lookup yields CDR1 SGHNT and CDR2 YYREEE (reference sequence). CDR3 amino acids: CASSGVGSGYGYTF. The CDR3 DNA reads TGTGCCAGCAGCGGGGTAGGGAGCGGCTATGGCTACACCTTC. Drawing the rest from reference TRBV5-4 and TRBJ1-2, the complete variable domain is ETGVTQSPTHLIKTRGQQVTLRCSSQSGHNTVSWYQQALGQGPQFIFQYYREEENGRGNFPPRFSGLQFPNYSSELNVNALELDDSALYLCASSGVGSGYGYTFGSGTRLTVV.

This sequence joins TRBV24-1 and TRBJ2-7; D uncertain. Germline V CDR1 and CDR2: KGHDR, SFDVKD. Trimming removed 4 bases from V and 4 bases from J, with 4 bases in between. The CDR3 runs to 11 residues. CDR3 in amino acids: CATSDRYEQYF. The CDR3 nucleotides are TGTGCCACCAGTGACCGATACGAGCAGTACTTC.

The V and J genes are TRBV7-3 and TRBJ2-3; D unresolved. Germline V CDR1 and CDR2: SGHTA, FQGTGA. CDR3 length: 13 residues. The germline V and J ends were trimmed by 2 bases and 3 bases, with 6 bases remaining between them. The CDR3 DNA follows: TGTGCCAGCAGCTTAGGAGCTACAGATACGCAGTATTTT. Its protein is CASSLGATDTQYF.

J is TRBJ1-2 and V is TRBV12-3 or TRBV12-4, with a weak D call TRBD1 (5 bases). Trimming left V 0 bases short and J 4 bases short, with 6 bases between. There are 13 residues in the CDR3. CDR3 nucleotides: TGTGCCAGCAGTTTAGCGAGGGGCTATGGCTACACCTTC. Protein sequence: CASSLARGYGYTF.

This CDR3 reads CASSIQSGVRQPQHF. The CDR3 nucleotides read TGTGCCAGCAGTATTCAATCAGGGGTACGACAGCCCCAGCATTTT. This chain links TRBV7-2 with TRBJ1-5; D is possibly TRBD1 (6 bases). CDR1 is SGHTA and CDR2 is FQGNSA in the germline V gene. The CDR3 extends over 15 amino acids. Trimming shortened V by 6 bases and J by 7 bases, and 19 bases separated the two germline ends.

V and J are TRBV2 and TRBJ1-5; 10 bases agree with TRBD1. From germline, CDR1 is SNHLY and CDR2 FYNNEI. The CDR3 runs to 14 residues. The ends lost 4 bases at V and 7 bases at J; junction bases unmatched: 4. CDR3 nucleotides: TGTGCCAGCAGTGGGGACAGGGGTCCCCAGCCCCAGCATTTT. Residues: CASSGDRGPQPQHF.

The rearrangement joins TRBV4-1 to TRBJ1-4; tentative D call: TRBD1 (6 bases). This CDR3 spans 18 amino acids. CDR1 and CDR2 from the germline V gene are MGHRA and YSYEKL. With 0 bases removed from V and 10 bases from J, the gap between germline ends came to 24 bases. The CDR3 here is CASSQDYRAPLEVGKLFF. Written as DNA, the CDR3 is TGCGCCAGCAGCCAAGATTACAGGGCCCCGCTCGAGGTTGGAAAACTGTTTTTT.

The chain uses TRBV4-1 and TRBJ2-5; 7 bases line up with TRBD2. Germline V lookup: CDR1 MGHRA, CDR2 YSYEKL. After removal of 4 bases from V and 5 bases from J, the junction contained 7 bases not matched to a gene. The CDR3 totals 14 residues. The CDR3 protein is CASSPGGSWETQYF. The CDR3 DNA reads TGCGCCAGCAGCCCGGGCGGGAGTTGGGAGACCCAGTACTTC.

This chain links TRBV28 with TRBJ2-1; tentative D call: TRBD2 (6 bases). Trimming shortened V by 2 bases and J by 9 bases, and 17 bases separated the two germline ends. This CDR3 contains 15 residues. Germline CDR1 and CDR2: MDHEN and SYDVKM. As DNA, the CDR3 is TGTGCCAGCAGTTTAGGGGCGGGACTCCGGGGTGAGCAGTTCTTC. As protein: CASSLGAGLRGEQFF.

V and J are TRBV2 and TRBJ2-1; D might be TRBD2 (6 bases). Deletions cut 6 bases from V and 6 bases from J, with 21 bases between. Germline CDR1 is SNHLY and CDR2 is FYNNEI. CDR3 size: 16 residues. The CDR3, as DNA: TGTGCCAGCAGGGTTACTCCGGGACTCATATCCAATGAGCAGTTCTTC. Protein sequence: CASRVTPGLISNEQFF.

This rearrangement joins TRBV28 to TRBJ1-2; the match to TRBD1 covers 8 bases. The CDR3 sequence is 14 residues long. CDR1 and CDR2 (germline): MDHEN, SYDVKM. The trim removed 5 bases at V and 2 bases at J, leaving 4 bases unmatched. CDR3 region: CASSPRTGNYGYTF. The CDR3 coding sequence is TGTGCCAGCAGTCCCCGGACAGGGAACTATGGCTACACCTTC.

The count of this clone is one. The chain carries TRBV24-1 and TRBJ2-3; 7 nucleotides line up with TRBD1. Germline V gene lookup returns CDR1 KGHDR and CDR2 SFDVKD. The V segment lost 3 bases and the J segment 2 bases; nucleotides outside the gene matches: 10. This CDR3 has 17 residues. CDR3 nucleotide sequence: TGTGCCACCAGTGATCCGGGGCACAGGGGACCCACAGATACGCAGTATTTT. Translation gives CATSDPGHRGPTDTQYF.

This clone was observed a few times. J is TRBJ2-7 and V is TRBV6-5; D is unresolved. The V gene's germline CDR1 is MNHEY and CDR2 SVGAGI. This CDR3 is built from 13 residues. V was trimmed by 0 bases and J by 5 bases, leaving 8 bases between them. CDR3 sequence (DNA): TGTGCCAGCAGTTACTCGGCCCATGACGAGCAGTACTTC. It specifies CASSYSAHDEQYF.

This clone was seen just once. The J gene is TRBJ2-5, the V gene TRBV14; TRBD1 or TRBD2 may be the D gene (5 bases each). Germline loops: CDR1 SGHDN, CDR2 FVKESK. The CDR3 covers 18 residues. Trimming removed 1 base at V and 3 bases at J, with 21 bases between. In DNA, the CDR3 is TGTGCCAGCAGCCAAGTTCCCCCAGGGTCCTGGCGGGAAGAGACCCAGTACTTC. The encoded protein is CASSQVPPGSWREETQYF. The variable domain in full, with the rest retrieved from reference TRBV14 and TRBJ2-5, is EAGVTQFPSHSVIEKGQTVTLRCDPISGHDNLYWYRRVMGKEIKFLLHFVKESKQDESGMPNNRFLAERTGGTYSTLKVQPAELEDSGVYFCASSQVPPGSWREETQYFGPGTRLLVL.

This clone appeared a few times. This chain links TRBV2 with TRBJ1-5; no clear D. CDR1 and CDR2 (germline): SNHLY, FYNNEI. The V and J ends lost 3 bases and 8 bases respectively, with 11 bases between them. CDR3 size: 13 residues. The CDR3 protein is CASSDLRDEPQHF. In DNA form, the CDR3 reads TGTGCCAGCAGTGATCTTCGTGATGAGCCCCAGCATTTT.

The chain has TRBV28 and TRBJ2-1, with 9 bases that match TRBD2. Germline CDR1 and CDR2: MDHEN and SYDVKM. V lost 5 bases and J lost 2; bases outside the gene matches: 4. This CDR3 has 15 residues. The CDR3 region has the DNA TGTGCCAGCAGTCCTTTAGCGGGAGCCTACAATGAGCAGTTCTTC. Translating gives CASSPLAGAYNEQFF.

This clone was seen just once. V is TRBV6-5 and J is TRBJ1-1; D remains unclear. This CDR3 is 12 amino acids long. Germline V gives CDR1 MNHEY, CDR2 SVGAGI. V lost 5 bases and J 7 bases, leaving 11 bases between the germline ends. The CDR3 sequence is CASSPNPREAFF. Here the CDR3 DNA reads TGTGCCAGCAGTCCGAACCCTCGTGAAGCTTTCTTT.

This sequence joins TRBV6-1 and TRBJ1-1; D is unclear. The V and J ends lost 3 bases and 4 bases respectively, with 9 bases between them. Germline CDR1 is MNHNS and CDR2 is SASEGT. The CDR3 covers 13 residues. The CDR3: CASSEEVSTEAFF. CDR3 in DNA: TGTGCCAGCAGTGAGGAGGTTTCCACTGAAGCTTTCTTT.

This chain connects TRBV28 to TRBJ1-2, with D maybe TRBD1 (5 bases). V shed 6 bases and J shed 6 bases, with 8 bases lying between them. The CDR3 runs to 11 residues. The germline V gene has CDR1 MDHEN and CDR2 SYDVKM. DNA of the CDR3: TGTGCCAGCAGCCACAGGAATGGCTACACCTTC. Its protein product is CASSHRNGYTF.

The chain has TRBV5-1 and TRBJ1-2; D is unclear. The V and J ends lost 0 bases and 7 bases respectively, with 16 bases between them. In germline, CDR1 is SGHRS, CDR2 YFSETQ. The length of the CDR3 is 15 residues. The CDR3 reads CASSLASTPSRGYTF. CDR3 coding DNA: TGCGCCAGCAGCTTGGCCTCAACACCTTCCCGTGGCTACACCTTC.

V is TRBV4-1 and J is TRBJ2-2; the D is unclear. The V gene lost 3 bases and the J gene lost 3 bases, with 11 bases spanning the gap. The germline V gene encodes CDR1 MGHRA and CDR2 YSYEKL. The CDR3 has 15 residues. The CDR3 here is CASSHHPPDTGELFF. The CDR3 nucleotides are TGCGCCAGCAGCCATCATCCCCCGGACACCGGGGAGCTGTTTTTT.

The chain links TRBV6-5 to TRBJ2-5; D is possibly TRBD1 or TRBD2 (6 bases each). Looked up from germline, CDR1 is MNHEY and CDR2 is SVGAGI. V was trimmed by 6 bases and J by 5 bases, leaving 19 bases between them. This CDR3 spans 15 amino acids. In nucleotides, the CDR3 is TGTGCCAGCAGAGGAACAGGGAGGTTCTTGGAGACCCAGTACTTC. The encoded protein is CASRGTGRFLETQYF.

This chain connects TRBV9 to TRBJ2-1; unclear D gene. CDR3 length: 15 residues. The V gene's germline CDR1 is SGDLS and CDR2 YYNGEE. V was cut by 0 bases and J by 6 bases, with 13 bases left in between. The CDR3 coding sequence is TGTGCCAGCAGCGTAGCGCCAACTGCCCCCAATGAGCAGTTCTTC. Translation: CASSVAPTAPNEQFF.

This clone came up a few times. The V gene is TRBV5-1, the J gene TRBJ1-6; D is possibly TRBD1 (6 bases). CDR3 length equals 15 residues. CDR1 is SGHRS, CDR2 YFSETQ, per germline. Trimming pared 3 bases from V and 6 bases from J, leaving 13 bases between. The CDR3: CASSSTGAGNSPLHF. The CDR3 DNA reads TGCGCCAGCAGCTCGACAGGTGCGGGTAATTCACCCCTCCACTTT.

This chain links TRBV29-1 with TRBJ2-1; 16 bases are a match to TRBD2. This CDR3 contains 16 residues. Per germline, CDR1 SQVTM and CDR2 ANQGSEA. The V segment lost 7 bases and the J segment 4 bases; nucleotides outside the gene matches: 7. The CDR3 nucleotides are TGCAGCGCCCCTCAGGGACTAGCGGGAGGGTACAATGAGCAGTTCTTC. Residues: CSAPQGLAGGYNEQFF.

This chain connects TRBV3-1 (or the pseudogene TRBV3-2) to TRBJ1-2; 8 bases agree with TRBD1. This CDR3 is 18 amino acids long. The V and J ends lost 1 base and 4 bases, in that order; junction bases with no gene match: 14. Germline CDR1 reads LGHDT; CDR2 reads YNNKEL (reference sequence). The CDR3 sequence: CASSQGGAGGALGYGYTF. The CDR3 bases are TGTGCCAGCAGCCAAGGCGGGGCAGGGGGCGCATTAGGCTATGGCTACACCTTC.